A selection of T cell receptor beta chains follows, all from one sample in a study of tumor-infiltrating lymphocytes in primary liver carcinoma. From the multiplex PCR reads, TCRdb called clonotypes with MiXCR, one entry per CDR3 protein. Of some 95,000 distinct CDR3 sequences in the sample, approximately 72% were seen once. Sequencing used tumor-adjacent normal liver tissue. These receptors all come from a man aged 35-49 years with primary liver carcinoma and hepatitis B virus infection. The CDR3 runs from the conserved cysteine through the conserved F or W. A D gene is named only where the DNA matches it firmly. Expanded clones get a size class; other rows say once, few or many, or leave the size out.

j_call,v_call,clone_size,d_call,cdr3_aa,cdr3_nt
TRBJ2-1,TRBV11-2,-,-,CASSPSTSSYNEQLF,TGTGCGAGCAGTCCTAGCACGAGCTCCTACAATGAGCAGTTATTC
TRBJ1-1,TRBV29-1,once,-,CSIRTRLNTEAFF,TGCAGCATACGGACAAGGCTGAACACTGAAGCTTTCTTT
TRBJ1-1,TRBV6-1,-,-,CAGRTGTLTEAFF,TGTGCCGGCAGGACTGGGACATTGACTGAAGCTTTCTTT
TRBJ2-1,TRBV11-2,once,TRBD1,CDSSLKGGLYNEQFF,TGTGACAGCAGCTTAAAAGGGGGCTTATACAATGAGCAGTTCTTC
TRBJ2-2,TRBV11-1,-,-,CASSPDMMGTGELFF,TGTGCCAGCAGCCCCGACATGATGGGCACCGGGGAGCTGTTTTTT
TRBJ2-7,TRBV6-1,-,TRBD1,CASSEWTGTDQYF,TGTGCCAGCAGTGAATGGACAGGGACCGATCAGTACTTC
TRBJ1-1,TRBV6-1,many,-,CASSAMRGNTEAFF,TGTGCCAGCAGTGCGATGAGGGGGAACACTGAAGCTTTCTTT
TRBJ2-1,TRBV7-3,-,-,CASSPSAASYNEQFF,TGTGCCAGCAGCCCCTCCGCGGCTTCCTACAATGAGCAGTTCTTC
TRBJ2-3,TRBV11-2,-,TRBD2,CASSLEGLAWTDTQNF,TGTGCCAGCAGCTTAGAAGGACTAGCGTGGACGGATACGCAGAATTTT
TRBJ2-2,TRBV29-1,-,-,CNVDQGLGELFF,TGCAACGTTGACCAAGGACTCGGGGAGCTGTTTTTT
TRBJ2-1,TRBV6-1,-,TRBD2,CASGSQARLAGFSNEQFF,TGTGCCAGCGGTTCCCAAGCTCGACTAGCGGGATTCTCTAATGAGCAGTTTTTC
TRBJ2-7,TRBV5-1,-,-,CASSLGGPSYEHYF,TGCGCCAGCAGCTTGGGGGGACCCTCCTACGAGCACTACTTC
TRBJ2-5,TRBV29-1,-,-,CSIGQGLGETQYF,TGTAGCATTGGGCAGGGTTTGGGAGAGACCCAGTACTTC
TRBJ2-1,TRBV19,once,TRBD2,CASSAGTSGSLGEQFF,TGTGCCAGTAGTGCAGGGACTAGCGGGAGTCTCGGAGAGCAGTTCTTC
TRBJ1-5,TRBV24-1,-,-,CAPSDPSSGQPQHF,TGTGCCCCCAGTGATCCATCCTCGGGGCAGCCCCAGCATTTT
TRBJ1-1,TRBV11-3,-,TRBD1,CASSPQGGTAAFF,TGTGCCAGCAGCCCGCAGGGGGGCACTGCAGCCTTCTTT
TRBJ2-1,TRBV6-1,many,-,CASSPVGSGSRNEQFF,TGTGCCAGCAGTCCAGTTGGGTCAGGGTCTCGAAATGAGCAGTTCTTC
TRBJ2-1,TRBV11-3,medium-sized,-,CASSPRDKGEQFF,TGTGCCAGCAGCCCCCGTGACAAGGGCGAGCAGTTCTTC
TRBJ1-1,TRBV6-6,many,-,CASSYYLDTEAFF,TGTGCCAGCAGTTACTATTTGGACACTGAAGCTTTCTTT
TRBJ2-1,TRBV10-2,many,-,CASSDFSSYNEQFF,TGCGCCAGCAGTGATTTTAGCTCCTACAATGAGCAGTTCTTC
TRBJ2-2,TRBV11-3,-,-,CTSRLESNSGELFF,TGTACCAGCAGGTTAGAATCGAACAGCGGGGAGCTGTTTTTT
TRBJ2-1,TRBV11-2,-,TRBD2,CASNPEGWLAGGWQFF,TGTGCCAGCAACCCCGAAGGGTGGCTAGCGGGGGGGTGGCAATTCTTC